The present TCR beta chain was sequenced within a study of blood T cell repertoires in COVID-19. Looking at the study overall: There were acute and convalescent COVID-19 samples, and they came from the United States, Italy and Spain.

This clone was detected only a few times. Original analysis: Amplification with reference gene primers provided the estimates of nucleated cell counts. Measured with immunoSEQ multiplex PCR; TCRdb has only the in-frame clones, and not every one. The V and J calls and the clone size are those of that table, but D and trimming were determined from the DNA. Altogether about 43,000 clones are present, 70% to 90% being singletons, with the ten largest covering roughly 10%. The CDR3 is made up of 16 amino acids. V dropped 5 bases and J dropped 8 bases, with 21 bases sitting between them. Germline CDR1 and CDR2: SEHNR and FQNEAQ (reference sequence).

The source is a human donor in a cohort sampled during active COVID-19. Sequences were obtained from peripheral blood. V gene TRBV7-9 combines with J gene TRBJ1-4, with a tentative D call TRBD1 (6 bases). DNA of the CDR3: TGTGCCAGCAGCCGTCAACTACAGGGAATGGAGGAAAAACTGTTTTTT. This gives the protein CASSRQLQGMEEKLFF.